This T cell receptor (beta chain) was identified in a study of radiation and T cells in renal cell carcinoma (TCRdb year 2020). For context, the study as a whole: Samples came from a clinical trial, in which primary renal cell carcinomas received 15 Gy stereotactic body radiation therapy followed by nephrectomy 4 weeks later. A total of about 4 million unique CDR3 nucleotide sequences, encoding 2,500,000 or so unique CDR3 amino acid sequences, were found across all 50 or so samples. In total, 50 to 60 samples, comprising around 25 tumors and roughly 27 peripheral blood samples, were subjected to TCR beta sequencing. What the research found in general, with its limitations: Top tumor clonotypes rose in blood from baseline to 2 weeks post-radiation, then contracted by 4 weeks, suggesting transient expansion of tumor-resident clones. Blood repertoire dynamics were not followed beyond 4 weeks after treatment. Because no pretreatment tumor biopsies were available, whether clonotypes were present in the tumor at baseline could not be determined. The single-armed trial design could not address effects of radiation dose or scheduling on the TCR repertoire.

Following the manufacturer's recommendations, the immunoSEQ kit was used to generate TCR beta libraries from genomic DNA. To prepare the libraries, a first multiplex PCR with proprietary primers was run, followed by a second PCR that added unique barcodes, and a bead cleanup was done after each round. A positive control reaction and a negative control reaction, both provided in the kit, were run with every batch of samples. The final libraries were assessed on an Agilent 4200 TapeStation D1000 ScreenTape, pooled by volume, and quantified by qPCR. Sequencing ran on an Illumina NextSeq500 with a MidOutput 150-cycle cartridge, using 156 Read1 and 15 Index1 cycles with kit custom primers. The pooled library was loaded at around 0.98 pM, with a 20% PhiX control spiked in. The authors' pipeline ran thus. Vendor-processed data were analyzed in R, and a clonotype was defined as all T cells sharing the same CDR3 nucleotide sequence. In the clone abundance analyses, frequencies in each sample were normalized to that sample's 10,000 most abundant clones. Public T cell clones, averaging fewer than five per sample, were removed before analysis. A difference in abundance of at least 32-fold between compartments was used to define tumor-enriched and baseline blood-enriched clonotypes. Clonotypes expanded or contracted between blood time points were identified with a beta-binomial differential abundance model. The Baroni-Urbani and Buser coefficient was used to measure tumor-blood repertoire similarity, and groups were compared with two-tailed Wilcoxon tests in R. Held by TCRdb, this immuneACCESS table contains in-frame sequences only and omits some clones. Under half of the omission traces to an unresolved V gene where checked; the cause of the rest is unknown. From that table come the V and J calls and clone size; the DNA was used to work out D and trimming. This sample is represented by 140,000 to 150,000 clones; approximately 90% of them were singletons. In total, the top ten clones hold 4.1% of the sample.

The CDR3 has 15 amino acids, counting the end cysteine and phenylalanine. Left in the record is the CDR3 DNA by itself, 45 bases read in frame from the first base. V is pared back by 0 bases and J by 5 bases, with 11 bases lying between the germline termini. In the germline V gene (reference sequence), CDR1 corresponds to MNHNY and CDR2 to SVGAGI. According to the study, the label for this sample's time point signals: baseline pretreatment blood. The intended sense of this specimen's treatment or condition label: 15 Gy SBRT to primary tumor, nephrectomy 4 weeks later. To follow tumor-enriched clonotypes, serial peripheral blood was collected from radiation-treated patients at baseline and at 2 weeks and 4 weeks after SBRT. Renal cell carcinoma with clear cell pathology was present in all patients. Genomic DNA for TCR sequencing was prepared using the QIAamp DNA Blood Mini Kit (Qiagen). The analyses included just those samples that passed every quality control check.

Details on this clone: Its binding antigen is unknown. Base quality data are lacking; no much larger clone is found one base away.

This chain joins TRBV6-6 to TRBJ2-4, with no D gene named confidently. The clonotype comes from a woman aged 70-85 years with renal cell carcinoma. The sequencing used blood, collected from a patient whose treatment included radiotherapy and nephrectomy. The CDR3 in this case is CASSYSSRQENIQYF. The DNA is TGTGCCAGCAGTTACTCGAGCCGGCAGGAAAACATTCAGTACTTC.